These T cell receptor beta chains were read from a single sample in a study of cytomegalovirus exposure and HLA in healthy donors. Libraries were prepared by immunoSEQ multiplex PCR; TCRdb keeps only in-frame clonotypes and omits some of them. The top ten clones hold about 14% of a sample with under 200,000 clones, about 80% of them seen once. Sequencing was performed on PBMCs. The receptor source for this set is a man in his fifties or sixties in good health and CMV-seropositive. CDR3s include the opening cysteine and the closing phenylalanine or tryptophan. Each record gives: clone size, D gene, V gene, J gene, CDR3 protein, CDR3 DNA. A D gene is named only where the DNA matches it firmly. Rows may omit the clone size; those that give it use once, few, many or a size class.

>-|-|TRBV10-3|TRBJ1-6
CAISENRAANSPLHF
TGTGCCATCAGTGAGAACAGGGCAGCCAATTCACCCCTCCACTTT
>-|-|TRBV28|TRBJ2-5
CASSWMGHRYQETQYF
TGTGCCAGCAGCTGGATGGGACACCGGTACCAAGAGACCCAGTACTTC
>-|-|TRBV6-4|TRBJ1-1
CASSVEGNTEAFF
TGTGCCAGCAGTGTGGAGGGGAACACTGAAGCTTTCTTT
>-|-|TRBV4-1|TRBJ1-6
CASSQVGGESPLHF
TGCGCCAGCAGCCAAGTAGGGGGGGAGTCACCCCTCCACTTT
>-|TRBD1|TRBV27|TRBJ2-1
CASTPLEDRKGDEQFF
TGTGCCAGCACCCCGTTAGAGGACAGGAAAGGGGATGAGCAGTTCTTC
>-|TRBD1|TRBV10-3|TRBJ2-7
CAISRDSYEQYF
TGTGCCATCAGCCGGGACAGCTACGAGCAGTACTTC
>-|-|TRBV4-3|TRBJ2-4
CASSQEIPFGQGLLAKNIQYF
TGCGCCAGCAGCCAAGAGATCCCTTTCGGGCAGGGGCTATTGGCCAAAAACATTCAGTACTTC
>-|TRBD1|TRBV6-5|TRBJ1-1
CASSKDRGPDEAFF
TGTGCCAGCAGTAAGGACAGGGGGCCCGATGAAGCTTTCTTT
>-|TRBD2|TRBV5-1|TRBJ2-3
CASSSVPLAGTDTQYF
TGCGCCAGCAGCTCCGTCCCACTAGCGGGGACAGATACGCAGTATTTT
>-|TRBD2|TRBV25-1|TRBJ2-1
CASSPLAGGSNEQFF
TGTGCCAGCAGCCCACTAGCGGGGGGATCCAATGAGCAGTTCTTC
>-|-|TRBV14|TRBJ1-1
CASSQDPKSSEAFF
TGTGCCAGCAGCCAAGACCCGAAGAGCTCTGAAGCTTTCTTT
>-|TRBD2|TRBV7-2|TRBJ2-7
CASSLGLAYEQYF
TGTGCCAGCAGCTTAGGACTAGCGTACGAGCAGTACTTC
>once|TRBD1|TRBV19|TRBJ2-5
CASSFSDRGRETQYF
TGTGCCAGTAGTTTTTCGGACAGGGGGCGAGAGACCCAGTACTTC
>-|-|TRBV9|TRBJ2-5
CASSKGGGSETQYF
TGTGCCAGCTCGAAAGGGGGGGGTAGTGAGACCCAGTACTTC
>-|TRBD2|TRBV5-1|TRBJ2-1
CASSLDGGGYNEQFF
TGCGCCAGCAGCTTGGACGGGGGGGGCTACAATGAGCAGTTCTTC
>-|TRBD1|TRBV13|TRBJ2-2
CASSLVEGARSTGELFF
TGTGCCAGCAGCTTAGTAGAGGGGGCGCGGAGCACCGGGGAGCTGTTTTTT
>-|TRBD1|TRBV19|TRBJ1-4
CASSTFTGGAGEKLFF
TGTGCCAGTAGTACCTTTACAGGGGGCGCCGGTGAAAAACTGTTTTTT
>-|-|TRBV4-2|TRBJ2-1
CASSQELASYNEQFF
TGTGCCAGCAGCCAAGAGCTAGCCTCCTACAATGAGCAGTTCTTC
>-|TRBD2|TRBV6-4|TRBJ2-5
CASKLTGTSETQYF
TGTGCCAGCAAGTTGACAGGGACTAGCGAGACCCAGTACTTC
>few|-|TRBV5-4|TRBJ1-2
CASSGDSRGGYTF
TGTGCCAGCAGCGGGGACTCGAGAGGTGGCTACACCTTC
>few|TRBD1|TRBV27|TRBJ2-2
CASSPRQGGELFF
TGTGCCAGCAGTCCCCGACAGGGCGGGGAGCTGTTTTTT
>-|TRBD1|TRBV9|TRBJ2-5
CASSERGRTGGETQYF
TGTGCCAGCAGCGAGAGGGGGCGGACAGGGGGAGAGACCCAGTACTTC
>-|-|TRBV4-3|TRBJ2-5
CASSQDSQRLGTQYF
TGCGCCAGCAGCCAAGATTCGCAGCGCCTGGGGACCCAGTACTTC
>-|TRBD1|TRBV4-1|TRBJ1-5
CASSPGQVNQPQHF
TGCGCCAGCAGCCCCGGACAGGTTAATCAGCCCCAGCATTTT
>-|-|TRBV6-5|TRBJ1-2
CASSSSQLGAYDGYTF
TGTGCCAGCAGTTCATCACAATTGGGGGCTTACGATGGCTACACCTTC
>-|-|TRBV5-5|TRBJ1-2
CASSPRGSYGYTF
TGTGCCAGCAGCCCACGGGGGAGCTATGGCTACACCTTC
>few|-|TRBV5-1|TRBJ1-4
CASSKGGTNEKLFF
TGCGCCAGCAGTAAAGGAGGGACTAATGAAAAACTGTTTTTT
>few|-|TRBV6-6|TRBJ2-6
CASSSGSGANVLTF
TGTGCCAGCAGTTCCGGCTCTGGGGCCAACGTCCTGACTTTC
>-|-|TRBV15|TRBJ1-2
CATSREGVGYGYTF
TGTGCCACCAGTCGGGAGGGGGTAGGCTATGGCTACACCTTC
>-|-|TRBV28|TRBJ1-5
CASSEAHKGNQPQHF
TGTGCCAGCAGCGAAGCGCACAAAGGCAATCAGCCCCAGCATTTT
>-|-|TRBV7-8|TRBJ2-3
CASSLVPGHTTDTQYF
TGTGCCAGCAGCTTAGTTCCCGGACACACCACAGATACGCAGTATTTT
>-|-|TRBV29-1|TRBJ1-2
CSVPRGYGGYTF
TGCAGCGTTCCAAGGGGTTATGGTGGCTACACCTTC
>-|TRBD1|TRBV6-1|TRBJ1-2
CASRERTGDGYGYTF
TGTGCCAGCAGAGAAAGGACAGGGGACGGCTATGGCTACACCTTC
>-|TRBD1|TRBV19|TRBJ2-3
CASTRQGVDTDTQYF
TGTGCCAGTACGAGGCAGGGGGTCGACACAGATACGCAGTATTTT
>-|-|TRBV14|TRBJ1-4
CASSQVWTSAGREKLFF
TGTGCCAGCAGCCAAGTATGGACAAGTGCGGGGAGGGAAAAACTGTTTTTT
>-|-|TRBV10-1|TRBJ2-2
CASSRDKWDTGELFF
TGCGCCAGCAGCAGAGACAAATGGGACACCGGGGAGCTGTTTTTT
>-|-|TRBV9|TRBJ2-7
CASSVLEGASYEQYF
TGTGCCAGCAGCGTGCTGGAGGGGGCTTCCTACGAGCAGTACTTC
>few|-|TRBV7-2|TRBJ1-1
CASSLGGRRTEAFF
TGTGCCAGCAGCTTGGGGGGAAGACGGACTGAAGCTTTCTTT
>-|TRBD1|TRBV13|TRBJ1-4
CASSLGQGLNEKLFF
TGTGCCAGCAGCTTGGGACAGGGGCTGAATGAAAAACTGTTTTTT
>few|-|TRBV4-2|TRBJ1-4
CASSQGGPGVPNEKLFF
TGTGCCAGCAGCCAAGGAGGGCCTGGGGTCCCTAATGAAAAACTGTTTTTT
>-|TRBD1|TRBV9|TRBJ1-1
CASTVGGQGRNTEAFF
TGTGCCAGCACCGTAGGGGGACAGGGGCGGAACACTGAAGCTTTCTTT
>-|-|TRBV5-1|TRBJ1-1
CASSLRPGAGPEAFF
TGCGCCAGCAGCTTAAGGCCAGGGGCAGGGCCTGAAGCTTTCTTT
>few|-|TRBV30|TRBJ1-2
CAWSHVGSLGGYTF
TGTGCCTGGAGTCACGTCGGGTCGTTGGGTGGCTACACCTTC
>-|-|TRBV29-1|TRBJ1-2
CSVDRTPDGYTF
TGCAGCGTCGACAGGACCCCAGATGGCTACACCTTC
>-|-|TRBV9|TRBJ1-1
CASSRGQNLMNTEAFF
TGTGCCAGCAGTCGAGGACAGAACTTAATGAACACTGAAGCTTTCTTT
>-|-|TRBV21-1|TRBJ2-7
CASKEATDAVYEQYF
TGTGCCAGCAAGGAGGCGACGGACGCCGTCTACGAGCAGTACTTC
>few|-|TRBV10-3|TRBJ1-1
CAISQGIQGTEAFF
TGTGCCATCAGTCAGGGAATTCAGGGCACTGAAGCTTTCTTT